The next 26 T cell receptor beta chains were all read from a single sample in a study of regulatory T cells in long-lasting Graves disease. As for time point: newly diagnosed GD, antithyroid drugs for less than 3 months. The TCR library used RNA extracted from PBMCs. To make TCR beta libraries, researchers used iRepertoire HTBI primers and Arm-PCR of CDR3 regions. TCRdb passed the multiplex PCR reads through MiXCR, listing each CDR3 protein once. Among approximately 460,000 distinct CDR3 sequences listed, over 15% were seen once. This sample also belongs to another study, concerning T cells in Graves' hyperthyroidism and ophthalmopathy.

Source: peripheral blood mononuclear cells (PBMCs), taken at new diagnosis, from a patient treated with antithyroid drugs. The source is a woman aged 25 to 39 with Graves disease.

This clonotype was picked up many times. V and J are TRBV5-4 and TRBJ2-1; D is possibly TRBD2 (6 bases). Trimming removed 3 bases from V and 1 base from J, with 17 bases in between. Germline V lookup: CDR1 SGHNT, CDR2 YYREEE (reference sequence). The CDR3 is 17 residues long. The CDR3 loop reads CASSYDGVAASYNEQFF. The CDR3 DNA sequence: TGTGCCAGCAGCTATGATGGAGTAGCGGCATCCTACAATGAGCAGTTCTTC.

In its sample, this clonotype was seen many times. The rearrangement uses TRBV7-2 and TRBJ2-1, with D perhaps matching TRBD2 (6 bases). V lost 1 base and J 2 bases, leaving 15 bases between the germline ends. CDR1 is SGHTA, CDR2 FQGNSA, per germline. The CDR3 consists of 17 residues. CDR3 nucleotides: TGTGCCAGCAGCTTAGGGGGGGTAAGAGGGACCTACAATGAGCAGTTCTTC. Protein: CASSLGGVRGTYNEQFF.

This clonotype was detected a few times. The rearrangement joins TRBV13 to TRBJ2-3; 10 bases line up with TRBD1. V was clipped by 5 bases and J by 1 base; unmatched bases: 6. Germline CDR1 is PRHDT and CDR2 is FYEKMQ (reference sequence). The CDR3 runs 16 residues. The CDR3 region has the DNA TGTGCCAGCAGCCTGAGGGGGACAGGGGGCACAGATACGCAGTATTTT. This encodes CASSLRGTGGTDTQYF.

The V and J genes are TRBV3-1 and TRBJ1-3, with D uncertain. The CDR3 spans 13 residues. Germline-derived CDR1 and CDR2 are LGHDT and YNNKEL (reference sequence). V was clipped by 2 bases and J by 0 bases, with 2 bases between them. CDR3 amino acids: CASSQNSGNTIYF. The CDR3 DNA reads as TGTGCCAGCAGCCAAAACTCTGGAAACACCATATATTTT.

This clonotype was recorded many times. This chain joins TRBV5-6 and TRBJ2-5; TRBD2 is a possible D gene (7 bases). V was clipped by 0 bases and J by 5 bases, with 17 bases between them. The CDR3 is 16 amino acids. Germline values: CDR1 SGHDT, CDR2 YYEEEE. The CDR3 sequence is CASSLGGRGLRETQYF. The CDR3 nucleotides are TGTGCCAGCAGCTTGGGGGGGAGGGGGTTAAGGGAGACCCAGTACTTC.

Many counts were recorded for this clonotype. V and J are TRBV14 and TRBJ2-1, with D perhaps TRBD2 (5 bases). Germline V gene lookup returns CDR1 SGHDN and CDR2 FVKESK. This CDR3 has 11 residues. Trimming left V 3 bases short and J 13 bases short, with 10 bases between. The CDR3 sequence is CASSQRGSQFF. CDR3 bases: TGTGCCAGCAGCCAGAGAGGGAGTCAGTTCTTC.

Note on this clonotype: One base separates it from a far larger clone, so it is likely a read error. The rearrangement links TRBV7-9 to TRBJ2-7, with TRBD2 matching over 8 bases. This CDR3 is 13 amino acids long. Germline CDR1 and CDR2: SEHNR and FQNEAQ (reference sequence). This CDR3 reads CASGLAGLYEQYF. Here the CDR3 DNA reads TGTGCCAGCGGCTTAGCGGGACTCTACGAGCAGTACTTC.

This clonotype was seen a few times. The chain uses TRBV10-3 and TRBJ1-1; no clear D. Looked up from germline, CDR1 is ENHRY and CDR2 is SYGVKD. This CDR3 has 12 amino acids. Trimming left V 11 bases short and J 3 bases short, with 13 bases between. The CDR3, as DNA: TGTGCCGTAGGGAGTAGGGACACTGAAGCTTTCTTT. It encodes CAVGSRDTEAFF.

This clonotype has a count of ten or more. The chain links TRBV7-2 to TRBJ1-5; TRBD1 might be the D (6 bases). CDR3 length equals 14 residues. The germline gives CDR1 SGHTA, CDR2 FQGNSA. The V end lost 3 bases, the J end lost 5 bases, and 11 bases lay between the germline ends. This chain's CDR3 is CASSFGGRDQPQHF. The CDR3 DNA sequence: TGTGCCAGCAGCTTTGGGGGGCGGGATCAGCCCCAGCATTTT.

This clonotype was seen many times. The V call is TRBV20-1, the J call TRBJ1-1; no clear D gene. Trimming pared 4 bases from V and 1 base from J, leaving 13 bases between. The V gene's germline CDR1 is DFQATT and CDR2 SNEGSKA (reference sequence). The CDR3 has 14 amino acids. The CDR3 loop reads CSANPAPANTEAFF. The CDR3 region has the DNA TGCAGTGCTAACCCCGCCCCCGCGAACACTGAAGCTTTCTTT.

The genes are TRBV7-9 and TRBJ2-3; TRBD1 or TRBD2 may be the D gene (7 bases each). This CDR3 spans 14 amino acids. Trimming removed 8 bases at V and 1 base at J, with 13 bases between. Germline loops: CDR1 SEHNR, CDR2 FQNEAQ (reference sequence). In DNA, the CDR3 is TGTGCCAGCCTAAGCGGGACAGGCACAGATACGCAGTATTTT. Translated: CASLSGTGTDTQYF.

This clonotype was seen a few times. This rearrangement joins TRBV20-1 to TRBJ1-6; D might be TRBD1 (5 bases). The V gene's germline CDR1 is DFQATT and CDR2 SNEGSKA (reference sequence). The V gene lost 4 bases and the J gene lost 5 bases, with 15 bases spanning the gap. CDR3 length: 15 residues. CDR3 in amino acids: CSAKGPLHDNSPLHF. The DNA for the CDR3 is TGCAGTGCTAAGGGACCACTACACGATAATTCACCCCTCCACTTT.

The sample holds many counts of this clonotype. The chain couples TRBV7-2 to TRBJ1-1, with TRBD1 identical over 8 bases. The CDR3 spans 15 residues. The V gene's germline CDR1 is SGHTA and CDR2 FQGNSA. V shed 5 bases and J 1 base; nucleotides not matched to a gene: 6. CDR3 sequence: CASSTRTGGNTEAFF. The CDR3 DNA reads TGTGCCAGCAGCACCCGTACAGGGGGGAACACTGAAGCTTTCTTT.

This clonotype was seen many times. The CDR3 loop is CASSRTVGQPQHF. The DNA for the CDR3 is TGTGCCAGCAGTAGGACAGTTGGGCAGCCCCAGCATTTT. J is TRBJ1-5 and V is TRBV2, with D maybe TRBD1 (6 bases). CDR3 length equals 13 residues. The germline gives CDR1 SNHLY, CDR2 FYNNEI. V was shortened by 5 bases and J by 7 bases, with 12 bases between the two germline ends.

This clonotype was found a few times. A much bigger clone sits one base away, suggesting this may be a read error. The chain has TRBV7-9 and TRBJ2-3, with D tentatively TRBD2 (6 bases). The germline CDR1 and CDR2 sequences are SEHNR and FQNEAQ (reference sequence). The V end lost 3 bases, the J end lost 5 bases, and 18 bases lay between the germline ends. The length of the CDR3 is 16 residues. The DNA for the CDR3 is TGTGCCAGCAGCTTTGTTTTGGTGGGAGCGGGAGATACGCAGTATTTT. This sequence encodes CASSFVLVGAGDTQYF.

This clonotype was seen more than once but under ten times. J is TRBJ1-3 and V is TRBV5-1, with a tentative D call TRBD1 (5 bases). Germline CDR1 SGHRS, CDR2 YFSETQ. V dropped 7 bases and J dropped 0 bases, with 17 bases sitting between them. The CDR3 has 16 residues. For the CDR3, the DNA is TGCGCCAGCTCCGAGGGGAGGGCGAGCTCTGGAAACACCATATATTTT. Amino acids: CASSEGRASSGNTIYF.

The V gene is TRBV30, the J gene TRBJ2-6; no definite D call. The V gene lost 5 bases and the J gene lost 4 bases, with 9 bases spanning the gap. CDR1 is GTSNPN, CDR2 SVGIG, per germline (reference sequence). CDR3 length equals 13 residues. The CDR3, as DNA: TGTGCCTGGGATTGGTTGGGGGCCAACGTCCTGACTTTC. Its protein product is CAWDWLGANVLTF.

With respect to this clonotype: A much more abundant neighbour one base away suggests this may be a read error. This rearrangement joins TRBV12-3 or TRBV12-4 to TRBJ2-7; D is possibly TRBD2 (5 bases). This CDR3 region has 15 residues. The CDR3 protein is CASSTSLDSIAEQSF. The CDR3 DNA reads TGTGCCAGCAGTACCTCGTTGGACTCCATAGCTGAGCAGTCCTTC.

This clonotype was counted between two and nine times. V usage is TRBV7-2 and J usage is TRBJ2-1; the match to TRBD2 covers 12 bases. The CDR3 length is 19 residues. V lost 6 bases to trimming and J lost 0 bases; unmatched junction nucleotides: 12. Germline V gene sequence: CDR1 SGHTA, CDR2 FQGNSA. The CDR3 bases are TGTGCCAGCAGGAACACGGGACTAGCGGGCACGAGCTCCTACAATGAGCAGTTCTTC. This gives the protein CASRNTGLAGTSSYNEQFF.

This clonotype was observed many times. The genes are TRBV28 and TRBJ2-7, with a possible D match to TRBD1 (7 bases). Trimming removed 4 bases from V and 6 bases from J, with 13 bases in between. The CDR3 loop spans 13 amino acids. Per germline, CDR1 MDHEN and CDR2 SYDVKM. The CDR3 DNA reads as TGTGCCAGCAGTTCGAGGAGGGGGCCCGAGCAGTACTTC. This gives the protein CASSSRRGPEQYF. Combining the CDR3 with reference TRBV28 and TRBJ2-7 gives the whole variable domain DVKVTQSSRYLVKRTGEKVFLECVQDMDHENMFWYRQDPGLGLRLIYFSYDVKMKEKGDIPEGYSVSREKKERFSLILESASTNQTSMYLCASSSRRGPEQYFGPGTRLTVT.

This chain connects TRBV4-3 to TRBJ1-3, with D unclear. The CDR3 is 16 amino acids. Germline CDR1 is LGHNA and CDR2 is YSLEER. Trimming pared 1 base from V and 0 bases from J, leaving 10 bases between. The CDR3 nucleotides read TGCGCCAGCAGCCAAGTGCGGTACTCCTCTGGAAACACCATATATTTT. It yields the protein CASSQVRYSSGNTIYF.

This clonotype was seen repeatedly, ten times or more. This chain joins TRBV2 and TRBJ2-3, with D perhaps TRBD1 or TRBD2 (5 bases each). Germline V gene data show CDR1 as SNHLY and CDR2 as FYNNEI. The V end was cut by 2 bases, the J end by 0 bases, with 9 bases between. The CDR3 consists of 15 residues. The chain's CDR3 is CASSEFWGSTDTQYF. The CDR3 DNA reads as TGTGCCAGCAGTGAATTTTGGGGGAGCACAGATACGCAGTATTTT.

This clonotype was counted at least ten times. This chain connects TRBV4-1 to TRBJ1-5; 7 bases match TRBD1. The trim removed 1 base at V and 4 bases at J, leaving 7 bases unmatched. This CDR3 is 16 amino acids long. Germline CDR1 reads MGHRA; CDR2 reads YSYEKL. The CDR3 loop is CASSQVGTASNQPQHF. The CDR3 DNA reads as TGCGCCAGCAGCCAAGTTGGGACAGCCTCAAATCAGCCCCAGCATTTT.

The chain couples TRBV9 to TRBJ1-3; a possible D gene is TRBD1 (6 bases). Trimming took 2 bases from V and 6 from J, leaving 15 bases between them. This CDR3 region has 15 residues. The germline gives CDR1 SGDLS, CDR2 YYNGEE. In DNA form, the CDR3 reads TGTGCCAGCAGCGTTTGGGGGCGCGTAGAAAACACCATATATTTT. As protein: CASSVWGRVENTIYF.

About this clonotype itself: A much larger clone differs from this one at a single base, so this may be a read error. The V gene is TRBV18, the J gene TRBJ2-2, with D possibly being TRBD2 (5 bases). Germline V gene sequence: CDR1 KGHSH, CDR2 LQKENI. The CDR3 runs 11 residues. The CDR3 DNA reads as TGTGCCAGCTCTAGGCCCGGGGAGCCGTTTTTT. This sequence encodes CASSRPGEPFF.

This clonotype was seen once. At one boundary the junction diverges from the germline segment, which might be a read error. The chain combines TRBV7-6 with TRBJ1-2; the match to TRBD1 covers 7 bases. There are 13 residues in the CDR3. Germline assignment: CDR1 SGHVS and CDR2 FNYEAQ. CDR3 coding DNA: TGTGCCGGCAGCTTAGGGCAGGGGGGCGGCTACACCTTC. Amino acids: CAGSLGQGGGYTF.